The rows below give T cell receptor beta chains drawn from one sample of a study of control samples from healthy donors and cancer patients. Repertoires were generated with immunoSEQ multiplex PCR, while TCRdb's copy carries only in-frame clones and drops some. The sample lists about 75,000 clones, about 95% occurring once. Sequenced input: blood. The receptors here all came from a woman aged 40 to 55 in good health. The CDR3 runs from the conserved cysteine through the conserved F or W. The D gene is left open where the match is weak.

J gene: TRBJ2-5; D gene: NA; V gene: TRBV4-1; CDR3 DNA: TGCGCCAGCAGCCGCGTAGGGCAGCAAGAGACCCAGTACTTC; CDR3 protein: CASSRVGQQETQYF
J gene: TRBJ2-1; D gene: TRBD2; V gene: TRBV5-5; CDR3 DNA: TGTGCCAGCAGCAGATGGGGGGGAGTTGATGAGCAGTTCTTC; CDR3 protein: CASSRWGGVDEQFF
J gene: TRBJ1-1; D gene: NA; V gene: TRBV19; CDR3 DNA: TGTGCCAGTAGCAACCCGGACATTAGTGAAGCTTTCTTT; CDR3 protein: CASSNPDISEAFF
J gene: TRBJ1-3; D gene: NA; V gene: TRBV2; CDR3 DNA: TGTGCCATCACCCGGGCCCCTAAGCCTGGAAACACCATATATTTT; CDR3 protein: CAITRAPKPGNTIYF
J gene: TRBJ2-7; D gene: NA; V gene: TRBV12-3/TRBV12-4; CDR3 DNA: TGTGCCAGCAGTGTCGGACAGACCTACGAGCAGTACTTC; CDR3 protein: CASSVGQTYEQYF
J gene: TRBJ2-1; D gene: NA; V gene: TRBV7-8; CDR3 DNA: TGTGCCAGCAGCCCCAGCCGGGAGCAGTTCTTC; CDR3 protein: CASSPSREQFF
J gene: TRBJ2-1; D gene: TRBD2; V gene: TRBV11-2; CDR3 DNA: TGTGCCAGCAGCTTCCCGGGACTAGCGACGGATGAGCAGTTCTTC; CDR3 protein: CASSFPGLATDEQFF
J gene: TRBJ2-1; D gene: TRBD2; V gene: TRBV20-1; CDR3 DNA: TGCAGTGCTAGTCTAGCGGGCTCCTACAATGAGCAGTTCTTC; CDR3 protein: CSASLAGSYNEQFF
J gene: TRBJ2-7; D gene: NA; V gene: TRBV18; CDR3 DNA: TGTGCCAGCTCACTACCGGACAACTACGAGCAGTACTTC; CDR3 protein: CASSLPDNYEQYF
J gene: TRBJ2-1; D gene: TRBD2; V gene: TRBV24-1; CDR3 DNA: TGTGCCACCAGTGATGCCGCCGGGACTAGCGGGAGGGATTACAATGAGCAGTTCTTC; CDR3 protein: CATSDAAGTSGRDYNEQFF
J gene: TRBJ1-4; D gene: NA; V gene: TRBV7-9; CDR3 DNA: TGTGCCAGCAGCCCCGAGAGGGTCCTTAATGAAAAACTGTTTTTT; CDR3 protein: CASSPERVLNEKLFF
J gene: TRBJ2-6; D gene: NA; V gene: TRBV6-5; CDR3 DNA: TGTGCCAGCAGTTACACGACAGGCGGGGCCAACGTCCTGACTTTC; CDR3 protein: CASSYTTGGANVLTF
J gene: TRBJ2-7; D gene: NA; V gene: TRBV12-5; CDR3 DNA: TGTGCTAGTAGTAGGGACACTCCCTACGAGCAGTACTTC; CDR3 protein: CASSRDTPYEQYF
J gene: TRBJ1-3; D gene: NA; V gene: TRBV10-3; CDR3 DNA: TGTGCCATCAGCCAGGAGGCGGTTGGAAACACCATATATTTT; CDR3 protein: CAISQEAVGNTIYF
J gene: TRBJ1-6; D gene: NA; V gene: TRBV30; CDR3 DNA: TGTGCCTGGACCAACGGGCTCCAAGGCAACTTT; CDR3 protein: CAWTNGLQGNF